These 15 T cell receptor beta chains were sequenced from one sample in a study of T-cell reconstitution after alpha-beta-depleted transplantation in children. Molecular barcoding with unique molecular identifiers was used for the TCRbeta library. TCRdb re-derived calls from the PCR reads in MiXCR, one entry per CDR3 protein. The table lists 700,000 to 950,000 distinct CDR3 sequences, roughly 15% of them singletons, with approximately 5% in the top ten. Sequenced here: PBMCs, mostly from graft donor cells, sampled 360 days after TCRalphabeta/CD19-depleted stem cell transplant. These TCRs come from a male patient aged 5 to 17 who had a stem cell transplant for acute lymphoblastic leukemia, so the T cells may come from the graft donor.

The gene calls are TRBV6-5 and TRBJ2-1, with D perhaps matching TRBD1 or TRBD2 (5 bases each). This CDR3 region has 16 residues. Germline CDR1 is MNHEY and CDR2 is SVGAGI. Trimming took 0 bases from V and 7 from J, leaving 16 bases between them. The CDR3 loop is CASSYSYRDPRNEQFF. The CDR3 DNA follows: TGTGCCAGCAGTTACTCGTACCGGGACCCTAGGAATGAGCAGTTCTTC.

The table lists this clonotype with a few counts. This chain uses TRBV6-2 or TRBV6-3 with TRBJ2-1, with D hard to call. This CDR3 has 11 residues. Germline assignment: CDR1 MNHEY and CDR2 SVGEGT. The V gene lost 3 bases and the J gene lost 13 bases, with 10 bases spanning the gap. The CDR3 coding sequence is TGTGCCAGCAGTTATCACTGGGGACAGTTCTTC. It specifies CASSYHWGQFF.

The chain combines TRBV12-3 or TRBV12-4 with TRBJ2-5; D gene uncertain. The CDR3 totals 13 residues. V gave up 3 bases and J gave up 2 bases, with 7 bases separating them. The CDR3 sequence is CASSLSPQETQYF. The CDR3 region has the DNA TGTGCCAGCAGTTTGTCACCTCAAGAGACCCAGTACTTC.

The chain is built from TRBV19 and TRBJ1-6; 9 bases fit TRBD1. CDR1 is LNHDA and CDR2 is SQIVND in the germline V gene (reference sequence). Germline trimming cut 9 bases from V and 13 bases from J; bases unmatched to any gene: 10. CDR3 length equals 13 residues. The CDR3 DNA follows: TGTGCCAGCGCCCCGGGACAGGGACGTCCCCTCCACTTT. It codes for CASAPGQGRPLHF.

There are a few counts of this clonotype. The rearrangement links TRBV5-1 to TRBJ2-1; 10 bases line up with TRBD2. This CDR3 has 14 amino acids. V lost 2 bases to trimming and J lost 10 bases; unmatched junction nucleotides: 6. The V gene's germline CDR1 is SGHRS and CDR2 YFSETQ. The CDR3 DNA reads TGCGCCAGCAGCTTATCTAGCGGGAGATACGAGCAGTTCTTC. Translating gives CASSLSSGRYEQFF.

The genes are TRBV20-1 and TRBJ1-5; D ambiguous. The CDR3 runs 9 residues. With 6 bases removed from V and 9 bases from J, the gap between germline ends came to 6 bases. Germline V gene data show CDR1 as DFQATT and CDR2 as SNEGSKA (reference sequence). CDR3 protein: CSAGWPQHF. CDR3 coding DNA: TGCAGTGCCGGGTGGCCCCAGCATTTT.

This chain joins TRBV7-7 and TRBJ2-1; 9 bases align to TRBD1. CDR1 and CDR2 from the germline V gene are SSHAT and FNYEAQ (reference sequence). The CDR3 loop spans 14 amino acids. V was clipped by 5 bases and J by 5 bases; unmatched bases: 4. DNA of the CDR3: TGTGCCAGCAGCCGCGGACAGGGGCACAATGAGCAGTTCTTC. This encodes CASSRGQGHNEQFF.

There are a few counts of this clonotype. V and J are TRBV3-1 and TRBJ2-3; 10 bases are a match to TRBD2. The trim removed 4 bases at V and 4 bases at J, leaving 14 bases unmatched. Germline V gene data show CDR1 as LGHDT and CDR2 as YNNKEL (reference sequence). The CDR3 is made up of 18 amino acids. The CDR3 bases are TGTGCCAGCAGCCCCCTAGCGGGAGTCATCCGAGAATCAGATACGCAGTATTTT. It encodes CASSPLAGVIRESDTQYF.

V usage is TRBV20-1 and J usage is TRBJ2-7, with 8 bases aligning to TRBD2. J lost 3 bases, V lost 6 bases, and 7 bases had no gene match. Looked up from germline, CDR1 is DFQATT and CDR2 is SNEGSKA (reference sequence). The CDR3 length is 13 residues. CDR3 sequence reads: CSAPTSANYEQYF. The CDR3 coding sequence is TGCAGTGCCCCGACTAGCGCGAACTACGAGCAGTACTTC.

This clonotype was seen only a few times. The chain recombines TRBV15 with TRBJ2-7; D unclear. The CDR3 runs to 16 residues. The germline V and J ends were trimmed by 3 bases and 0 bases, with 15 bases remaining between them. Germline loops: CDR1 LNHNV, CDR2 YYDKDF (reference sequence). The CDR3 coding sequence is TGTGCCACCAGCAGGGGTCGGCCTCCATCCTCCTACGAGCAGTACTTC. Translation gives CATSRGRPPSSYEQYF.

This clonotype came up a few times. The DNA of the CDR3 is TGTGCCAGCAGTTTATCACCGGGACAGGGGGTCTACGAGCAGTACTTC. Translation: CASSLSPGQGVYEQYF. The genes are TRBV27 and TRBJ2-7; 11 nucleotides match TRBD1. CDR3 length equals 16 residues. With 0 bases clipped from V and 3 bases from J, the junction kept 4 bases outside the gene matches. Germline V CDR1 and CDR2: MNHEY, SMNVEV (reference sequence).

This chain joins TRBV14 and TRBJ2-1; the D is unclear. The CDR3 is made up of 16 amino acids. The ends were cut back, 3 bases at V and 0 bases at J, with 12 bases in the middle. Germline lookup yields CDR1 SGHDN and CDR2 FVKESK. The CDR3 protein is CASSQQALSSYNEQFF. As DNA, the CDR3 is TGTGCCAGCAGCCAGCAGGCCCTGAGCTCCTACAATGAGCAGTTCTTC. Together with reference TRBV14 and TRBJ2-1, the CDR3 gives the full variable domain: EAGVTQFPSHSVIEKGQTVTLRCDPISGHDNLYWYRRVMGKEIKFLLHFVKESKQDESGMPNNRFLAERTGGTYSTLKVQPAELEDSGVYFCASSQQALSSYNEQFFGPGTRLTVL.

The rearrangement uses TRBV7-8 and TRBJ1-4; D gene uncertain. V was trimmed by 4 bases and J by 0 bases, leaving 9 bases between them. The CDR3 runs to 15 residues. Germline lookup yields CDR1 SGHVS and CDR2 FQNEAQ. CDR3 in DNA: TGTGCCAGCAGCTCATCCAGATCAACTAATGAAAAACTGTTTTTT. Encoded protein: CASSSSRSTNEKLFF.

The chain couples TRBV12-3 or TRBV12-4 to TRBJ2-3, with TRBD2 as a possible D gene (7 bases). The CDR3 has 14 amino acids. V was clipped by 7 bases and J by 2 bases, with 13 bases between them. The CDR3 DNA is TGTGCCAGCAAGCATCGGGGGGCCACAGATACGCAGTATTTT. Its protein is CASKHRGATDTQYF.

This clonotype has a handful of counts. Written as DNA, the CDR3 is TGTGCCAGCAGCTTAACGCGGACTAGCGGGATCAATGAGCAGTTCTTC. It yields the protein CASSLTRTSGINEQFF. This chain connects TRBV7-3 to TRBJ2-1; TRBD2 agrees at 12 bases. J gave up 6 bases and V 0 bases, and 3 bases lay outside the gene matches. The CDR3 is 16 residues long. Germline CDR1 reads SGHTA; CDR2 reads FQGTGA.